This T cell receptor (beta chain) was sequenced for a study of cytomegalovirus exposure and HLA in healthy donors. Study-level background: Prior work identified 120 million or so unique TCR beta sequences in 150 million to 200 million T cells.

Remarks on this clone: Other DNA sequences within the sample encode an identical CDR3.

Germline V lookup: CDR1 SQVTM, CDR2 ANQGSEA. Between the trimmed V and J ends, which lost 6 bases and 3 bases, there was a span of 14 bases. CDR3 size: 13 residues. Amplification used 60 Vbeta primers and 13 Jbeta primers. Clones were sequenced by immunoSEQ multiplex PCR, and TCRdb holds only the in-frame ones, with some missing. The sample includes roughly 100,000 clones, roughly three quarters of them seen just once. The sequence was obtained from a woman aged 18-35 years in good health and CMV-seropositive. Input material: PBMCs. This chain joins TRBV29-1 and TRBJ1-1; D remains unclear. The CDR3 protein is CSVSTGSDTEAFF. The CDR3, as DNA: TGCAGCGTATCGACGGGGTCGGACACTGAAGCTTTCTTT.